This TCR beta chain was recovered during a study of CD8+CD57+ T cells in acquired aplastic anemia. Overall study context: DNA recovered from sorted CD4+ and CD8+ cells had a mean of around 3.2 ug. Study-wide results and limits: Patients and controls shared 25 to 30 CD8+ CDR3 sequences, which appeared highly expressed in patients and within their immunodominant clones. Significance was not reached for CD8+ Simpson's diversity between patients and controls.

Genomic DNA constituted the template upon which TCR beta VDJ and CDR3 profiling was performed. Each CDR3 protein gets one entry after TCRdb re-called the reads with MiXCR. The table has 250,000 or so distinct CDR3 sequences, roughly half seen once. About this clonotype: The antigen remains unidentified. At one boundary the junction diverges from the germline segment, which might be a read error.

The CDR3 totals 14 residues. Germline CDR1 and CDR2: MGHDK and SYGVNS. Sequenced patients had shown CD8+CD57+ cell expansion by flow cytometry. Patients had received no therapy at the time of blood sampling. This clonotype was obtained from a human donor with aplastic anemia. This chain uses TRBV25-1 with TRBJ2-3; TRBD1 matches 9 bases. The sample was sorted CD4+, CD8+, or CD8+CD57+ T cells (not recorded which) from PBMCs. As DNA, the CDR3 is TGTGCCAGCAGTGATACAGGGGGCAGAGATACGCAGTACTTT. It yields the protein CASSDTGGRDTQYF.